This T cell receptor beta chain derives from a study of CXCR3-negative and CXCR3-positive naive CD8 T cells. Germline CDR1 SQVTM, CDR2 ANQGSEA. The CDR3 loop spans 13 amino acids. UMI-labeled 5' RACE yielded the TRB cDNA libraries. No DNA is given; TCRdb re-called the 5' RACE reads and lists each CDR3 protein once. The table lists some 110,000 distinct CDR3 sequences, with over 0.35% in the top ten. The sorting of each CD8+ T cell subset was done in triplicate, at 300,000 cells each. Note on this clonotype: Antigen specificity is unknown.

Study-level points and caveats: Hydrophobicity was higher for TRB CDR3s found in CXCR3-positive naive cells than in CXCR3-negative naive cells.

Sequences were obtained from naive CXCR3+ CD8+ T cells from blood. Subset specified: CD45RO-CCR7+CD27+CD95- naive CD8+ T cells expressing CXCR3 (TNR3+). The receptor's source is a human donor in good health. Some clones in this sample may be carry-over from other donors' samples. The chain is built from TRBV29-1 and TRBJ1-1. The CDR3 loop is CSAPTALNTEAFF.